This entry lists 32 T cell receptor beta chains sequenced from one sample in a study of PD-1 blockade in classical Hodgkin lymphoma. Data came from immunoSEQ multiplex PCR; TCRdb stores just in-frame clones and leaves some out. The table has just under 6,500 clones, approximately 89% seen once. Sample time point: cycle 4 day 1 (C4D1), after five to seven weeks of nivolumab. Each and every patient relapsed after autologous stem cell transplantation, and patients got differing brentuximab vedotin exposure. Using magnetic negative selection, the CD4+ T cells were separated out of thawed PBMCs. Source: CD4+ T cells from blood, taken before the fourth cycle of nivolumab. The receptors were gathered from a human donor with classical Hodgkin lymphoma.

The genes are TRBV19 and TRBJ2-7; 10 bases agree with TRBD1. Per the germline V gene, CDR1 is LNHDA and CDR2 is SQIVND (reference sequence). The CDR3 sequence is 15 residues long. Trimming took 1 base from V and 0 from J; bases not matched to a gene: 0. The DNA of the CDR3 is TGTGCCAGTAGTATAGGGACAGGGGGCTCCTACGAGCAGTACTTC. This sequence encodes CASSIGTGGSYEQYF.

This rearrangement joins TRBV4-1 to TRBJ1-5; 9 bases line up with TRBD1. The germline V gene has CDR1 MGHRA and CDR2 YSYEKL. CDR3 size: 17 residues. Trimming took 3 bases from V and 3 from J; bases not matched to a gene: 9. This chain's CDR3 is CASSHPGQGRINQPQHF. In DNA, the CDR3 is TGCGCCAGCAGCCACCCGGGACAGGGACGAATCAATCAGCCCCAGCATTTT.

The chain is built from TRBV10-3 and TRBJ2-5; the D call may be TRBD1 or TRBD2 (5 bases each). CDR1 and CDR2 (germline): ENHRY, SYGVKD. The CDR3 consists of 12 residues. V lost 9 bases, J lost 4 bases, and 12 bases lay in between. The CDR3 DNA reads TGTGCCATTTCCCGGGACGCAGAGACCCAGTACTTC. The encoded protein is CAISRDAETQYF.

The chain couples TRBV21-1 to TRBJ2-7; the table's D call of TRBD2 was not tested on the DNA. TRBV21-1 corresponds to a pseudogene. The CDR3 has 16 residues. CDR3 sequence (DNA): TGTGCCAGCAGCAAAAGGTCCGCTTCGGGAGCATACGAGCAGTACTTC. Encoded protein: CASSKRSASGAYEQYF.

The genes are TRBV5-8 and TRBJ1-6; the match to TRBD1 covers 8 bases. The CDR3 has 15 residues. Germline-derived CDR1 and CDR2 are SGHTS and YDEGEE. Trimming cost V 4 bases and J 6 bases; bases outside gene matches: 6. DNA for the CDR3: TGTGCCAGCAGCCGCAGGGGGCGAAGTAATTCACCCCTCCACTTT. Residues: CASSRRGRSNSPLHF.

This chain connects TRBV2 to TRBJ2-7; 9 bases are a match to TRBD1. Germline CDR1 and CDR2: SNHLY and FYNNEI. CDR3 size: 14 residues. The V segment lost 6 bases and the J segment 2 bases; nucleotides outside the gene matches: 5. The CDR3 DNA is TGTGCCAGCAGACCGGGACAGGGCACCTACGAGCAGTACTTC. Translated: CASRPGQGTYEQYF.

The V gene is TRBV19, the J gene TRBJ1-3; TRBD1 might be the D (5 bases). CDR3 size: 15 residues. V was shortened by 6 bases and J by 0 bases, with 12 bases between the two germline ends. Germline V lookup: CDR1 LNHDA, CDR2 SQIVND (reference sequence). CDR3 region: CASRRDSGSGNTIYF. In DNA form, the CDR3 reads TGTGCCAGTAGAAGGGACTCTGGCTCTGGAAACACCATATATTTT.

The chain is built from TRBV18 and TRBJ2-7; TRBD1 agrees at 7 bases. The length of the CDR3 is 16 residues. The germline V gene has CDR1 KGHSH and CDR2 LQKENI. The trim removed 4 bases at V and 6 bases at J, leaving 15 bases unmatched. CDR3 residues: CASSRRRRNSGGEQYF. CDR3 coding DNA: TGTGCCAGCTCACGACGACGAAGAAACTCAGGGGGCGAGCAGTACTTC.

This rearrangement joins TRBV2 to TRBJ2-3; 9 bases fit TRBD1. The germline CDR1 and CDR2 sequences are SNHLY and FYNNEI. The V gene end was trimmed by 6 bases and the J gene end by 5 bases; junction bases not matched to a gene: 3. The CDR3 runs 13 residues. CDR3 sequence reads: CASRQGAIDTQYF. As DNA, the CDR3 is TGTGCCAGCAGACAGGGGGCAATAGATACGCAGTATTTT.

The V call is TRBV5-1, the J call TRBJ2-2; 10 nucleotides match TRBD1. With V trimmed by 5 bases and J by 4 bases, 8 bases remained unmatched. Germline V CDR1 and CDR2: SGHRS, YFSETQ. This CDR3 spans 16 amino acids. CDR3 residues: CASSPGTGESTGELFF. The CDR3 nucleotides are TGCGCCAGCAGTCCAGGGACAGGGGAGTCCACCGGGGAGCTGTTTTTT. The full variable domain, completed using reference TRBV5-1 and TRBJ2-2, is KAGVTQTPRYLIKTRGQQVTLSCSPISGHRSVSWYQQTPGQGLQFLFEYFSETQRNKGNFPGRFSGRQFSNSRSEMNVSTLELGDSALYLCASSPGTGESTGELFFGEGSRLTVL.

V is TRBV5-1 and J is TRBJ2-2; D call uncertain. With 4 bases removed from V and 3 bases from J, the gap between germline ends came to 19 bases. Looked up from germline, CDR1 is SGHRS and CDR2 is YFSETQ. This CDR3 has 17 residues. As DNA, the CDR3 is TGCGCCAGCAGCCAACCATTACGGAACAGCTACACCGGGGAGCTGTTTTTT. Translating it yields CASSQPLRNSYTGELFF.

The chain links TRBV2 to TRBJ1-2, with 8 bases matching TRBD1. In germline, CDR1 is SNHLY, CDR2 FYNNEI. J was trimmed by 4 bases and V by 7 bases; bases with no gene match: 11. The CDR3 consists of 15 residues. The CDR3 DNA reads as TGTGCCAGCATGGTGGAAACAGGGGGACGCTATGGCTACACCTTC. Translated, it gives CASMVETGGRYGYTF.

The V gene is TRBV6-5, the J gene TRBJ2-1; maybe TRBD2 (7 bases). The CDR3 loop spans 14 amino acids. Per the germline V gene, CDR1 is MNHEY and CDR2 is SVGAGI. V lost 5 bases and J 3 bases, leaving 11 bases between the germline ends. This CDR3 reads CASSRGGHYNEQFF. The DNA for the CDR3 is TGTGCCAGCAGTCGCGGGGGCCACTACAATGAGCAGTTCTTC.

The V call is TRBV25-1, the J call TRBJ2-2; D not certain. V was shortened by 1 base and J by 9 bases, with 12 bases between the two germline ends. The CDR3 totals 14 residues. Per germline, CDR1 MGHDK and CDR2 SYGVNS. The chain's CDR3 is CASSELGLKRELFF. The CDR3 region has the DNA TGTGCCAGCAGTGAATTGGGCTTAAAACGGGAGCTGTTTTTT.

V is TRBV5-1 and J is TRBJ2-5, with D perhaps TRBD1 (6 bases). The end of the DNA is better explained by TRBJ2-7, so the J call may be wrong. This CDR3 comprises 14 residues. In germline, CDR1 is SGHRS, CDR2 YFSETQ. The CDR3 is CASSLGGGSYEQYF. The CDR3 nucleotides read TGCGCCAGCAGCTTGGGAGGGGGCTCCTACGAGCAGTACTTC.

DNA of the CDR3: TGTGCCAGCATAGCAAGAACCACAGATACGCAGTATTTT. It yields the protein CASIARTTDTQYF. V is TRBV7-9 and J is TRBJ2-3; D is ambiguous. CDR3 length: 13 residues. Between the trimmed V and J ends, which lost 7 bases and 2 bases, there was a span of 10 bases. Germline lookup yields CDR1 SEHNR and CDR2 FQNEAQ (reference sequence).

This chain joins TRBV5-1 and TRBJ2-5; 7 positions agree with TRBD2. CDR1 is SGHRS and CDR2 is YFSETQ in the germline V gene. V lost 0 bases, J lost 4 bases, and 6 bases stayed unmatched. The CDR3 sequence is 15 residues long. The CDR3 protein is CASSLAGLVGETQYF. The DNA for the CDR3 is TGCGCCAGCAGCTTGGCCGGACTAGTAGGAGAGACCCAGTACTTC. The full variable domain, its missing parts supplied by reference TRBV5-1 and TRBJ2-5, is KAGVTQTPRYLIKTRGQQVTLSCSPISGHRSVSWYQQTPGQGLQFLFEYFSETQRNKGNFPGRFSGRQFSNSRSEMNVSTLELGDSALYLCASSLAGLVGETQYFGPGTRLLVL.

The rearrangement joins TRBV7-3 to TRBJ1-2; unclear D gene. CDR3 length equals 13 residues. V shed 3 bases and J shed 7 bases, with 12 bases lying between them. Germline CDR1 is SGHTA and CDR2 is FQGTGA. CDR3 DNA: TGTGCCAGCAGCTTCTCAATGGGGATTGGCTACACCTTC. This codes for CASSFSMGIGYTF.

The V gene is TRBV2, the J gene TRBJ1-5; maybe TRBD1 (5 bases). Trimming left V 0 bases short and J 9 bases short, with 15 bases between. CDR1 is SNHLY and CDR2 is FYNNEI in the germline V gene. The CDR3 length is 15 residues. This chain's CDR3 is CASSEAERDSPPQHF. The CDR3 DNA sequence: TGTGCCAGCAGTGAAGCTGAGAGGGACTCACCGCCCCAGCATTTT.

As for this clone: Relative to the germline gene, one junction end is altered; a read error may explain this. The gene calls are TRBV5-3 and TRBJ2-7, with D uncertain. TRBV5-3 qualifies as an ORF whose function is uncertain. This CDR3 contains 13 residues. The CDR3 loop reads CASSLPDSYEQYF. In DNA, the CDR3 is TGTGCCAGCAGCTTACCGGACTCCTACGAGCAGTACTTC.

The chain couples TRBV19 to TRBJ2-5, with D perhaps matching TRBD2 (5 bases). The CDR3 is made up of 13 amino acids. Per germline, CDR1 LNHDA and CDR2 SQIVND (reference sequence). The V gene lost 3 bases and the J gene lost 4 bases, with 9 bases spanning the gap. The CDR3 DNA is TGTGCCAGTAGTATCACTAGAGCAGAGACCCAGTACTTC. Translation gives CASSITRAETQYF.

The gene calls are TRBV6-5 and TRBJ2-7, with 10 bases identical to TRBD2. This CDR3 contains 15 residues. CDR1 and CDR2 from the germline V gene are MNHEY and SVGAGI. V shed 5 bases and J 5 bases; nucleotides not matched to a gene: 9. CDR3 region: CASSPPLAGVNEQYF. The CDR3 nucleotides read TGTGCCAGCAGTCCCCCTCTAGCGGGAGTTAACGAGCAGTACTTC.

This chain links TRBV15 with TRBJ1-2; 7 bases are shared with TRBD1. Germline V lookup: CDR1 LNHNV, CDR2 YYDKDF (reference sequence). The CDR3 has 16 amino acids. The V and J ends lost 2 bases and 1 base, in that order; junction bases with no gene match: 7. In DNA, the CDR3 is TGTGCCACCAGCAGACCCGGGACAGAAAGTAACTATGGCTACACCTTC. Protein: CATSRPGTESNYGYTF.

The J gene is TRBJ2-4, the V gene TRBV7-9, with D perhaps being TRBD1 or TRBD2 (5 bases each). V lost 7 bases and J 7 bases, leaving 14 bases between the germline ends. This CDR3 spans 13 amino acids. CDR1 is SEHNR and CDR2 is FQNEAQ in the germline V gene (reference sequence). The CDR3 is CASTPEGRNIQYF. The CDR3 DNA reads as TGTGCCAGCACGCCCGAGGGGCGGAACATTCAGTACTTC.

The chain recombines TRBV19 with TRBJ1-5; D is perhaps TRBD1 (5 bases). Germline V gene data show CDR1 as LNHDA and CDR2 as SQIVND (reference sequence). Trimming shortened V by 5 bases and J by 0 bases, and 11 bases separated the two germline ends. This CDR3 is built from 15 residues. The CDR3: CASSADIDSNQPQHF. As DNA, the CDR3 is TGTGCCAGTAGTGCGGACATCGATAGCAATCAGCCCCAGCATTTT.

The chain links TRBV5-4 to TRBJ2-2; D is possibly TRBD1 (6 bases). The germline V gene has CDR1 SGHNT and CDR2 YYREEE (reference sequence). The V and J ends lost 0 bases and 6 bases respectively, with 12 bases between them. This CDR3 has 15 amino acids. The CDR3 DNA is TGTGCCAGCAGCTTGGTAACAGGGAGTCCCGGGGAGCTGTTTTTT. This gives the protein CASSLVTGSPGELFF. Complete variable domain (other parts from reference TRBV5-4 and TRBJ2-2): ETGVTQSPTHLIKTRGQQVTLRCSSQSGHNTVSWYQQALGQGPQFIFQYYREEENGRGNFPPRFSGLQFPNYSSELNVNALELDDSALYLCASSLVTGSPGELFFGEGSRLTVL.

V is TRBV6-1 and J is TRBJ1-5; D is possibly TRBD1 (5 bases). CDR3 length: 15 amino acids. The V gene lost 4 bases and the J gene lost 1 base, with 11 bases spanning the gap. Germline V lookup: CDR1 MNHNS, CDR2 SASEGT. DNA for the CDR3: TGTGCCAGCAGTGTGGGACGGACGAGCAATCAGCCCCAGCATTTT. Encoded protein: CASSVGRTSNQPQHF.

The chain recombines TRBV6-1 with TRBJ1-5; D perhaps matches TRBD1 (5 bases). Germline CDR1 is MNHNS and CDR2 is SASEGT. Trimming removed 7 bases at V and 1 base at J, with 14 bases between. The CDR3 contains 15 residues. CDR3 region: CASTEGLGSNQPQHF. In nucleotides, the CDR3 is TGTGCCAGCACCGAGGGGTTGGGGAGCAATCAGCCCCAGCATTTT.

CDR3 sequence: CASSIARTGISYEQYF. The CDR3 nucleotides read TGTGCCAGTAGTATAGCGAGGACAGGGATTTCCTACGAGCAGTACTTC. This chain joins TRBV19 and TRBJ2-7, with 8 nucleotides matching TRBD1. With V trimmed by 1 base and J by 1 base, 6 bases remained unmatched. The length of the CDR3 is 16 residues. Germline-derived CDR1 and CDR2 are LNHDA and SQIVND (reference sequence).

The chain links TRBV18 to TRBJ2-7; 10 bases fit TRBD1. Losses at the gene ends were 5 bases for V and 0 bases for J; bases not matched to a gene: 10. The germline gives CDR1 KGHSH, CDR2 LQKENI. This CDR3 is built from 17 residues. This chain's CDR3 is CASSYTSGTGASYEQYF. CDR3 DNA sequence: TGTGCCAGCTCATACACCTCCGGGACAGGGGCCTCCTACGAGCAGTACTTC.

Comments on this clone: Within the sample, other DNA sequences also encode this same CDR3. The chain employs TRBV7-9 and TRBJ1-1; D perhaps matches TRBD1 (6 bases). CDR1 is SEHNR, CDR2 FQNEAQ, per germline (reference sequence). The length of the CDR3 is 16 residues. Trimming took 1 base from V and 6 from J, leaving 18 bases between them. For the CDR3, the DNA is TGTGCCAGCAGCTTAGGCGGGGAGGGGGGGGGCGCTGAAGCTTTCTTT. This codes for CASSLGGEGGGAEAFF.

This sequence joins TRBV10-3 and TRBJ2-1, with 11 bases identical to TRBD1. Germline lookup yields CDR1 ENHRY and CDR2 SYGVKD. This CDR3 region has 15 residues. The ends lost 4 bases at V and 6 bases at J; junction bases unmatched: 5. The DNA for the CDR3 is TGTGCCATCAGTGGAACCGGGACAGGGGGCAATGAGCAGTTCTTC. This gives the protein CAISGTGTGGNEQFF.